The 26 T cell receptor beta chains below come from one sample, sequenced in a study of CD4+ T cells in melanoma. The method was immunoSEQ multiplex PCR; TCRdb's version includes in-frame clones alone and lacks a portion of them. The repertoire holds approximately 10,000 clones, with 55% to 75% as singletons. The material sequenced was cells from a culture (not recorded whether cultured in vitro). The receptors originated from a human donor with melanoma.

The V call is TRBV12-5, the J call TRBJ2-1; 8 bases match TRBD2. The V and J ends lost 6 bases and 8 bases, in that order; junction bases with no gene match: 6. The CDR3 has 13 amino acids. Germline loops: CDR1 LGHNT, CDR2 FRNRAP. CDR3 nucleotide sequence: TGTGCTAGTGGCAGGTCCGGGGGGGATGAGCAGTTCTTC. Encoded protein: CASGRSGGDEQFF.

This clone has more than one count but fewer than ten. Different DNA sequences within this sample yield the same CDR3. The rearrangement joins TRBV7-2 to TRBJ2-2, with TRBD2 matching over 12 bases. The CDR3 has 16 residues. Germline V gene data show CDR1 as SGHTA and CDR2 as FQGNSA. V gave up 4 bases and J gave up 4 bases; unmatched junction bases: 4. The CDR3 sequence: CASSSGLAGPTGELFF. The CDR3 DNA reads as TGTGCCAGCAGCTCGGGACTAGCGGGCCCCACCGGGGAGCTGTTTTTT.

The genes are TRBV11-2 and TRBJ1-6; 10 bases agree with TRBD1. V shed 4 bases, J shed 3 bases, and the junction held 3 bases outside the gene matches. CDR3 size: 16 residues. CDR1 is SGHAT, CDR2 FQNNGV, per germline. CDR3 in amino acids: CASSSGQGFYNSPLHF. The CDR3 region has the DNA TGTGCCAGCAGCTCGGGACAGGGGTTCTATAATTCACCCCTCCACTTT.

CDR3 nucleotides: TGTGCCAGCAGCTTATGGGGTGGCCTAAACGACGAGCAGTACTTC. Its translation: CASSLWGGLNDEQYF. This chain links TRBV7-8 with TRBJ2-5; D is unresolved. The closer fit of TRBJ2-7 to the DNA end suggests the J call may be wrong. Germline lookup yields CDR1 SGHVS and CDR2 FQNEAQ. The CDR3 loop spans 15 amino acids.

This clone was detected only a few times. The chain carries TRBV7-3 and TRBJ2-2; 8 bases are a match to TRBD2. The CDR3 covers 14 residues. The germline gives CDR1 SGHTA, CDR2 FQGTGA. The trim removed 0 bases at V and 6 bases at J, leaving 0 bases unmatched. In DNA, the CDR3 is TGTGCCAGCAGCTTAACGGGACTAGCCGGGGAGCTGTTTTTT. Its translation is CASSLTGLAGELFF.

The chain combines TRBV2 with TRBJ1-2; D not certain. The V end was cut by 6 bases, the J end by 0 bases, with 8 bases between. The CDR3 runs to 13 residues. CDR1 and CDR2 from the germline V gene are SNHLY and FYNNEI. CDR3 sequence (DNA): TGTGCCAGCAGCTTTTTGGCTAACTATGGCTACACCTTC. Protein sequence: CASSFLANYGYTF.

The V call is TRBV6-6, the J call TRBJ1-5; TRBD1 is a possible D gene (6 bases). Germline V gives CDR1 MNHNY, CDR2 SVGAGI (reference sequence). The CDR3 spans 14 residues. V lost 10 bases, J lost 7 bases, and 20 bases lay in between. The CDR3 sequence: CATRKMGALQPQHF. CDR3 nucleotides: TGTGCCACCCGAAAGATGGGGGCCTTGCAGCCCCAGCATTTT.

The chain combines TRBV7-9 with TRBJ1-1; D is uncertain. Germline CDR1 is SEHNR and CDR2 is FQNEAQ (reference sequence). V was shortened by 5 bases and J by 1 base, with 11 bases between the two germline ends. This CDR3 spans 14 amino acids. CDR3 bases: TGTGCCAGCAGCCCAGCGGCTCCGAACACTGAAGCTTTCTTT. This sequence encodes CASSPAAPNTEAFF.

This chain uses TRBV5-4 with TRBJ1-2; 10 bases are shared with TRBD1. V shed 4 bases and J 3 bases; nucleotides not matched to a gene: 3. In germline, CDR1 is SGHNT, CDR2 YYREEE (reference sequence). The CDR3 totals 14 residues. CDR3 loop: CASSPGQGYYGYTF. The CDR3, as DNA: TGTGCCAGCAGCCCGGGACAGGGGTACTATGGCTACACCTTC.

The chain links TRBV5-4 to TRBJ2-5; D possibly corresponds to TRBD1 (5 bases). V was clipped by 2 bases and J by 4 bases, with 18 bases between them. Germline loops: CDR1 SGHNT, CDR2 YYREEE (reference sequence). The CDR3 loop spans 16 amino acids. As DNA, the CDR3 is TGTGCCAGCAGCTTACGTAAACAAGGGGCCGGAGAGACCCAGTACTTC. This gives the protein CASSLRKQGAGETQYF.

J is TRBJ2-3 and V is TRBV5-1, with D perhaps given as TRBD1 or TRBD2 (5 bases each). Germline assignment: CDR1 SGHRS and CDR2 YFSETQ. V was trimmed by 1 base and J by 6 bases, leaving 18 bases between them. The CDR3 extends over 16 amino acids. The CDR3 sequence is CASSLPLGTPGDTQYF. The CDR3 DNA sequence: TGCGCCAGCAGCTTGCCTTTAGGGACCCCTGGTGATACGCAGTATTTT.

The gene calls are TRBV6-1 and TRBJ2-1; 9 nucleotides agree with TRBD1. V was pared by 8 bases and J by 10 bases, with 9 bases of the junction left unmatched. Germline V gene data show CDR1 as MNHNS and CDR2 as SASEGT. The CDR3 has 13 amino acids. For the CDR3, the DNA is TGTGCCAGCCAGAACCGGGACAGGGACGAGCAGTTCTTC. It yields the protein CASQNRDRDEQFF.

The chain combines TRBV5-4 with TRBJ2-5, with 7 bases matching TRBD1. The V and J ends lost 4 bases and 1 base, in that order; junction bases with no gene match: 16. Germline-derived CDR1 and CDR2 are SGHNT and YYREEE (reference sequence). The CDR3 totals 18 residues. The CDR3 nucleotides read TGTGCCAGCAGCCTCCTCCCTAGGGGGCCCGTCTTCCAAGAGACCCAGTACTTC. It yields the protein CASSLLPRGPVFQETQYF.

The J gene is TRBJ2-1, the V gene TRBV19; 9 bases align to TRBD2. V trimming: 5 bases; J trimming: 14 bases; junction bases outside the gene matches: 7. The length of the CDR3 is 12 residues. The V gene's germline CDR1 is LNHDA and CDR2 SQIVND (reference sequence). CDR3 nucleotide sequence: TGTGCCAGTAGTCTGGCGGGGGGGCTTGAGTTCTTC. This translates into CASSLAGGLEFF.

The chain joins TRBV4-1 to TRBJ1-2; 8 nucleotides align to TRBD1. With V trimmed by 2 bases and J by 7 bases, 15 bases remained unmatched. This CDR3 region has 17 residues. Germline loops: CDR1 MGHRA, CDR2 YSYEKL. The CDR3 reads CASSQTPGQGGSSGYTF. The CDR3 nucleotides are TGCGCCAGCAGCCAAACCCCTGGACAGGGAGGAAGTTCTGGCTACACCTTC.

The chain recombines TRBV6-6 with TRBJ1-4, with D hard to call. Germline-derived CDR1 and CDR2 are MNHNY and SVGAGI (reference sequence). V was trimmed by 0 bases and J by 8 bases, leaving 10 bases between them. This CDR3 contains 14 residues. CDR3 DNA: TGTGCCAGCAGTTACTCACTAAGTGCCGAAAAACTGTTTTTT. Its protein product is CASSYSLSAEKLFF.

The chain has TRBV30 and TRBJ1-6; tentative D call: TRBD1 (5 bases). Trimming took off 2 bases at V and 15 bases at J, with 17 bases between the two ends. In germline, CDR1 is GTSNPN, CDR2 SVGIG (reference sequence). The CDR3 extends over 13 amino acids. The CDR3: CAWSRTPSLDLHF. As DNA, the CDR3 is TGTGCCTGGAGTAGGACACCAAGTCTAGACCTCCACTTT.

The CDR3 coding sequence is TGTGCCAGCAGCAGGGGGACTAGAGCGGTCAATGAGCAGTTCTTC. Translated: CASSRGTRAVNEQFF. The chain couples TRBV5-8 to TRBJ2-1; 8 nucleotides align to TRBD2. V trimming: 4 bases; J trimming: 6 bases; junction bases outside the gene matches: 9. The CDR3 sequence is 15 residues long. The V gene's germline CDR1 is SGHTS and CDR2 YDEGEE.

The J gene is TRBJ2-5, the V gene TRBV4-1; 8 positions agree with TRBD1. Germline V gene data show CDR1 as MGHRA and CDR2 as YSYEKL. The J segment lost 5 bases and the V segment lost 3 bases, leaving 8 bases of the junction unmatched. The CDR3 extends over 15 amino acids. This CDR3 is CASSHWDRQRETQYF. DNA of the CDR3: TGCGCCAGCAGCCACTGGGACAGGCAAAGGGAGACCCAGTACTTC.

The chain employs TRBV6-6 and TRBJ1-4; 9 bases line up with TRBD1. The CDR3 spans 16 residues. CDR1 and CDR2 (germline): MNHNY, SVGAGI (reference sequence). V gave up 7 bases and J gave up 8 bases; unmatched junction bases: 14. The CDR3 is CASNALPGQGREKLFF. DNA for the CDR3: TGTGCCAGCAACGCTCTACCGGGACAGGGTCGCGAAAAACTGTTTTTT.

The V and J genes are TRBV12-5 and TRBJ2-5; 9 bases are a match to TRBD2. V lost 4 bases and J lost 4; bases outside the gene matches: 7. The CDR3 covers 15 residues. Per the germline V gene, CDR1 is LGHNT and CDR2 is FRNRAP. CDR3 residues: CASGWGGTSRETQYF. In nucleotides, the CDR3 is TGTGCTAGTGGTTGGGGGGGGACTAGCAGAGAGACCCAGTACTTC.

V gene TRBV5-4 combines with J gene TRBJ1-1; 7 nucleotides line up with TRBD1. This CDR3 has 13 residues. Germline V lookup: CDR1 SGHNT, CDR2 YYREEE (reference sequence). The V and J ends lost 10 bases and 3 bases, in that order; junction bases with no gene match: 9. CDR3 sequence: CAVKGGSDTEAFF. The CDR3, as DNA: TGTGCCGTTAAAGGGGGCTCCGACACTGAAGCTTTCTTT.

In its sample, this clone was seen a few times. The rearrangement uses TRBV5-4 and TRBJ1-2; the D gene is possibly TRBD1 (5 bases). CDR1 and CDR2 from the germline V gene are SGHNT and YYREEE (reference sequence). The CDR3 contains 13 residues. Trimming took 5 bases from V and 3 from J, leaving 11 bases between them. CDR3 nucleotide sequence: TGTGCCAGCAGGCCCCAGGGTGACTATGGCTACACCTTC. Protein product: CASRPQGDYGYTF.

CDR3 in amino acids: CASSPRGRETQYF. CDR3 nucleotide sequence: TGCGCCAGCAGTCCACGGGGTCGCGAGACCCAGTACTTC. The chain joins TRBV10-2 to TRBJ2-5; D possibly corresponds to TRBD2 (5 bases). This CDR3 region has 13 residues. V was pared by 5 bases and J by 5 bases, with 12 bases between. Per the germline V gene, CDR1 is WSHSY and CDR2 is SAAADI.

The table lists this clone with a few counts. The chain is built from TRBV6-5 and TRBJ1-1; TRBD1 might be the D (5 bases). V dropped 6 bases and J dropped 7 bases, with 15 bases sitting between them. The CDR3 extends over 13 amino acids. Per the germline V gene, CDR1 is MNHEY and CDR2 is SVGAGI. CDR3 protein: CASSVQVKGEAFF. As DNA, the CDR3 is TGTGCCAGCAGCGTACAGGTTAAAGGTGAAGCTTTCTTT.

The rearrangement joins TRBV4-2 to TRBJ1-2; D is unresolved. The germline CDR1 and CDR2 sequences are LGHNA and YNFKEQ. This CDR3 comprises 17 residues. V dropped 1 base and J dropped 0 bases, with 15 bases sitting between them. The CDR3 coding sequence is TGTGCCAGCAGCCAAGTAGCCGCGGATCTTACTAACTATGGCTACACCTTC. This sequence encodes CASSQVAADLTNYGYTF.